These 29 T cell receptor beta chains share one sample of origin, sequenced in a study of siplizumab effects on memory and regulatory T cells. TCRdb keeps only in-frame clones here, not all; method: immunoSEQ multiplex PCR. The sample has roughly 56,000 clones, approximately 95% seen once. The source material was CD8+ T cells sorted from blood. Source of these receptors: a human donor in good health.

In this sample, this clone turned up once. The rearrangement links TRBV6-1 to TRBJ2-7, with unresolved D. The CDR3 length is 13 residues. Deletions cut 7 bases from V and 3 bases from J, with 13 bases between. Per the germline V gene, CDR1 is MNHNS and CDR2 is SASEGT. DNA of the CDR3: TGTGCCAGCACACAGCCAGGCCTCTACGAGCAGTACTTC. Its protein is CASTQPGLYEQYF.

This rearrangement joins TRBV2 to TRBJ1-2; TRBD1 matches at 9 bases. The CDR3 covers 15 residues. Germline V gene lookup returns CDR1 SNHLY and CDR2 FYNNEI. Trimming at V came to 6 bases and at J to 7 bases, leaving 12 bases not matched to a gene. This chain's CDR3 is CASRLGTGRSGGYTF. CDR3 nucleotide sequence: TGTGCCAGCAGGCTTGGGACAGGGAGATCGGGTGGCTACACCTTC.

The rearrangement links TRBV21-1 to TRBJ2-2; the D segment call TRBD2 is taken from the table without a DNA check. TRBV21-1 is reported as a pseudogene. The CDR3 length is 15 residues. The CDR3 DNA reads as TGTGCCAGCAGCAATAGGACTCCCCACACCGGGGAGCTGTTTTTT. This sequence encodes CASSNRTPHTGELFF.

CDR3 DNA sequence: TGTGCCAGCAGCGGCTCACCGGGGGGTGAAAAACTGTTTTTT. Translated: CASSGSPGGEKLFF. V is TRBV9 and J is TRBJ1-4, with D possibly TRBD1 on 5 matching bases. V was pared by 3 bases and J by 7 bases, with 13 bases between. Germline CDR1 is SGDLS and CDR2 is YYNGEE. This CDR3 has 14 amino acids.

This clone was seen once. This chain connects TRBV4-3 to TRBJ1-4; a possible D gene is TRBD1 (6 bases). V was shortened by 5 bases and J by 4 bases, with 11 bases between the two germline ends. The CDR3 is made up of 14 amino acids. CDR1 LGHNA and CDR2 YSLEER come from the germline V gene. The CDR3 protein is CASSSGALNEKLFF. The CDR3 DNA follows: TGCGCCAGCAGCTCGGGGGCTCTTAATGAAAAACTGTTTTTT.

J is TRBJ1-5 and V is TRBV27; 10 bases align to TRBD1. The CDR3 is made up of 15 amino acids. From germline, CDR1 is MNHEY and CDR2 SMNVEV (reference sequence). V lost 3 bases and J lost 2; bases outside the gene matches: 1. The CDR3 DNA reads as TGTGCCAGCAGTTTCGGACAGGGGGGCAATCAGCCCCAGCATTTT. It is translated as CASSFGQGGNQPQHF.

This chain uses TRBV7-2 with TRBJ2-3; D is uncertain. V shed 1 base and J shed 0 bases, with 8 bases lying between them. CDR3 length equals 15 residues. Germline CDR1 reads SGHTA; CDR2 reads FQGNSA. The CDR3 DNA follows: TGTGCCAGCAGCTTAGGCCCGGGTAGCACAGATACGCAGTATTTT. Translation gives CASSLGPGSTDTQYF.

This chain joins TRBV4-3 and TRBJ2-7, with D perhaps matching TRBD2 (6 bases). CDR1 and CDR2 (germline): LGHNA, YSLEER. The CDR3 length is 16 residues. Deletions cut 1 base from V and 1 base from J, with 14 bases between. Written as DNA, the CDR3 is TGCGCCAGCAGCCAAGGAGTAGCGGAGATTTCCTACGAGCAGTACTTC. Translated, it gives CASSQGVAEISYEQYF.

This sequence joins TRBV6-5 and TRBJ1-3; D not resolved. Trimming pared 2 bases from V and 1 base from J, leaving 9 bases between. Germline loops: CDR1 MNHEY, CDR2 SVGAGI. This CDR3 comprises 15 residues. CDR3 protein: CASSYNGESGNTIYF. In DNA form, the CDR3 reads TGTGCCAGCAGTTACAACGGGGAATCTGGAAACACCATATATTTT.

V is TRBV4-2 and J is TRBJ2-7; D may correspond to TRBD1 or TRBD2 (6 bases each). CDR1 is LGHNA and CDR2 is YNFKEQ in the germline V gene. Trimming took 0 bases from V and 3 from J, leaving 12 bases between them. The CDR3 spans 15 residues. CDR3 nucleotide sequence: TGTGCCAGCAGCCAAGATGACGGGGGCAACTACGAGCAGTACTTC. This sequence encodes CASSQDDGGNYEQYF.

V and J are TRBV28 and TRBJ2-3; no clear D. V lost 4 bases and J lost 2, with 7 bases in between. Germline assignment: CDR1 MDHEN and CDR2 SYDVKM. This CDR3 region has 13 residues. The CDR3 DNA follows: TGTGCCAGCAGTTCCCCAGCCACAGATACGCAGTATTTT. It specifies CASSSPATDTQYF.

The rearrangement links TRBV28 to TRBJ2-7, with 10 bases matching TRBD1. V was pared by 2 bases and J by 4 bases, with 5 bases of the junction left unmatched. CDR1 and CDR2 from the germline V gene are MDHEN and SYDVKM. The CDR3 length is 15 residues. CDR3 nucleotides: TGTGCCAGCAGTTTAGTGGGACAGGGGAGATACGAGCAGTACTTC. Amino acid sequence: CASSLVGQGRYEQYF.

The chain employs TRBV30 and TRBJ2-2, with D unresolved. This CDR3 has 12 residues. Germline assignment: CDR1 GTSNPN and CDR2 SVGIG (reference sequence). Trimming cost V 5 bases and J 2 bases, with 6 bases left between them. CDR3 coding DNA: TGTGCCTGGGAATTAAACACCGGGGAGCTGTTTTTT. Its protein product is CAWELNTGELFF.

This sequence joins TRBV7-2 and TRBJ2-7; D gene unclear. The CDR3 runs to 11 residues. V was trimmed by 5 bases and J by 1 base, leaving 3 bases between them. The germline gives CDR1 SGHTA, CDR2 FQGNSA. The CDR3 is CASSGSYEQYF. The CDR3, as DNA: TGTGCCAGCAGCGGTTCCTACGAGCAGTACTTC.

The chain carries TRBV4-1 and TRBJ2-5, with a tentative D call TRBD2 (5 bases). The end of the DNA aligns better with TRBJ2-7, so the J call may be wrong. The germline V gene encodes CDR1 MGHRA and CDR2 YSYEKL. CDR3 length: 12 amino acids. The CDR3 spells CASSHRGYEQYF. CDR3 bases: TGCGCCAGCAGCCACCGGGGCTACGAGCAGTACTTC.

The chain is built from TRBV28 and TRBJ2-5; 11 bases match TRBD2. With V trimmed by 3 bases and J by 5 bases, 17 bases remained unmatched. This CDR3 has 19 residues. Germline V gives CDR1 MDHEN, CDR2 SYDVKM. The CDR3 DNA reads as TGTGCCAGCAGTTTCCAACCAAAATTGACTAGCGGGGCCCCGGAGACCCAGTACTTC. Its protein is CASSFQPKLTSGAPETQYF.

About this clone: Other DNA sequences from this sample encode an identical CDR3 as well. CDR3 sequence: CASSVYEQYF. DNA of the CDR3: TGTGCCAGCAGTGTCTACGAGCAGTACTTC. V usage is TRBV2 and J usage is TRBJ2-7; D gene unclear. Trimming shortened V by 4 bases and J by 3 bases, and 1 base separated the two germline ends. The CDR3 is 10 residues long. Germline lookup yields CDR1 SNHLY and CDR2 FYNNEI.

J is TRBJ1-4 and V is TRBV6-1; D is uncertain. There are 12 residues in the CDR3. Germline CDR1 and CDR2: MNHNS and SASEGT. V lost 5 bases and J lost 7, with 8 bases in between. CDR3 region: CASSIAGEKLFF. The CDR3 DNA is TGTGCCAGCAGTATTGCTGGTGAAAAACTGTTTTTT.

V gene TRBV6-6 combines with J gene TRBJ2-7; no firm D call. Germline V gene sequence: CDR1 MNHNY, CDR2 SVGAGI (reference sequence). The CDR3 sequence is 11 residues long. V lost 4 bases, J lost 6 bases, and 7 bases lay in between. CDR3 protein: CASSLGSEQYF. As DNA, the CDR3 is TGTGCCAGCAGTTTGGGAAGCGAGCAGTACTTC.

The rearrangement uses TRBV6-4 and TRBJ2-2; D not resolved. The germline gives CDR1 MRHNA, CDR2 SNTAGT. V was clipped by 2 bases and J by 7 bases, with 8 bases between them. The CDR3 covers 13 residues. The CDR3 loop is CASSDRDGGELFF. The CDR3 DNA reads TGTGCCAGCAGTGACAGGGATGGCGGGGAGCTGTTTTTT.

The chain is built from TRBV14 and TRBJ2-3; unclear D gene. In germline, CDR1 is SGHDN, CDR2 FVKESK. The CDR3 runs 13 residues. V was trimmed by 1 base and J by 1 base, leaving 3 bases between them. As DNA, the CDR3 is TGTGCCAGCAGCCAAGTCGGCACAGATACGCAGTATTTT. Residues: CASSQVGTDTQYF.

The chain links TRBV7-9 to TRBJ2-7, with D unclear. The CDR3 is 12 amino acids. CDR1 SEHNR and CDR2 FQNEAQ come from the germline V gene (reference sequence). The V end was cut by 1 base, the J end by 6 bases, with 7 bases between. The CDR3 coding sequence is TGTGCCAGCAGCTTAGAAGGTGGCGAGCAGTACTTC. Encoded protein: CASSLEGGEQYF.

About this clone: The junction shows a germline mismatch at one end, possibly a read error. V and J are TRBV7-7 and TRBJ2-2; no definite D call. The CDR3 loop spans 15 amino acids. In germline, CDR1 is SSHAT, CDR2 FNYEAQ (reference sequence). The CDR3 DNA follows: TGTGCTAGCAGCCGCTGGACCGCGAACACCGGGGAGCTGTTTTTT. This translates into CASSRWTANTGELFF.

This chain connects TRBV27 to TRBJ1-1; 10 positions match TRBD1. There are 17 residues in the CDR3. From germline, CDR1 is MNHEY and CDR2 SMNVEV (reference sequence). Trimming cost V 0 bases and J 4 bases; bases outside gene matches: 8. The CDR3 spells CASSLSSGTGVATEAFF. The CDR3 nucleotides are TGTGCCAGCAGTTTATCGTCCGGGACAGGGGTGGCCACTGAAGCTTTCTTT.

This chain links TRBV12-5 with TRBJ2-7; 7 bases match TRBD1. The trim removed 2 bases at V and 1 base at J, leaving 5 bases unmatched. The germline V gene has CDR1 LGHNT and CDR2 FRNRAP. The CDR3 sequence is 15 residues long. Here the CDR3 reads CASGLPPGGSYEQYF. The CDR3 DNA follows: TGTGCTAGTGGTTTGCCCCCAGGGGGTTCCTACGAGCAGTACTTC.

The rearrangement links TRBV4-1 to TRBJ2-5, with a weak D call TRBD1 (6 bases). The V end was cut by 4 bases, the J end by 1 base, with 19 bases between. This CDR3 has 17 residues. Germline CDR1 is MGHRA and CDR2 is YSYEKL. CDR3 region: CASSPNSQGWAQETQYF. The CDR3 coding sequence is TGCGCCAGCAGCCCTAACTCACAGGGTTGGGCCCAAGAGACCCAGTACTTC.

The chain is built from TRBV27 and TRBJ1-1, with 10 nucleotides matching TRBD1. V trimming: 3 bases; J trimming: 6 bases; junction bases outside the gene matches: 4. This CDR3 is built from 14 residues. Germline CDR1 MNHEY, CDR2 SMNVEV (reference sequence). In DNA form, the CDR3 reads TGTGCCAGCAGTTTGACAGGGGGCGGATCTGAAGCTTTCTTT. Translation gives CASSLTGGGSEAFF.

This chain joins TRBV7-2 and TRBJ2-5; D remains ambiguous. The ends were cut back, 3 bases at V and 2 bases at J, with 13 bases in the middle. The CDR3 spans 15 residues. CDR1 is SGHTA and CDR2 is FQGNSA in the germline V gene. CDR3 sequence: CASSFSPASQETQYF. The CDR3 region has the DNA TGTGCCAGCAGCTTTTCACCAGCTTCGCAAGAGACCCAGTACTTC.

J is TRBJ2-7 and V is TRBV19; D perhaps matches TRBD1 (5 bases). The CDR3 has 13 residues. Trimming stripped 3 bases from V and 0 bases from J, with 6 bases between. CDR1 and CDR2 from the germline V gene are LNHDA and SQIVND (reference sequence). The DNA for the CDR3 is TGTGCCAGTAGTATTCAGGGCTCCTACGAGCAGTACTTC. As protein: CASSIQGSYEQYF.